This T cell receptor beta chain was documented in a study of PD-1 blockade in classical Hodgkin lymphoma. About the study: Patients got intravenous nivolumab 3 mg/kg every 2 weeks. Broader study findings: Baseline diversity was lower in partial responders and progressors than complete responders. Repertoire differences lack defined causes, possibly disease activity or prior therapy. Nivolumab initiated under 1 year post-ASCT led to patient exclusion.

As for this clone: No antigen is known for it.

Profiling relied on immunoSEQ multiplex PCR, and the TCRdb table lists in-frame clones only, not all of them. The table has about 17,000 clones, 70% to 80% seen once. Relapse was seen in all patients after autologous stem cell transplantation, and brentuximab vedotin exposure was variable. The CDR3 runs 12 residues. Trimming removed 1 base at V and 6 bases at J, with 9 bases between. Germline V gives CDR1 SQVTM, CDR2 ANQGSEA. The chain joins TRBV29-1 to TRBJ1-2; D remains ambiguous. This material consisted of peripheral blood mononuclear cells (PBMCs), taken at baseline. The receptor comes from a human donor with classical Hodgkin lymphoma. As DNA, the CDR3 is TGCAGCGTTGAAGTCCCCAGGAATGGCTACACCTTC. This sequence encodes CSVEVPRNGYTF.